These T cell receptor beta chains were read from a single sample in a study of blood T cell repertoires in COVID-19. Using immunoSEQ multiplex PCR, the repertoire was profiled, and TCRdb retains in-frame clones only, with some absent. The repertoire holds about 270,000 clones, with 65% to 90% as singletons. The sequenced sample consisted of peripheral blood. These receptors all come from an older woman with active or convalescent COVID-19. Both conserved end residues are part of each CDR3. Each record gives: J gene, V gene, CDR3 protein.

TRBJ1-2 TRBV7-3 CASSLTQNYGYTF
TRBJ1-1 TRBV11-2 CASSLQGSNTEAFF
TRBJ1-2 TRBV4-2 CASSQAGLEGVIGGYTF
TRBJ1-2 TRBV10-3 CAISDGSGFYGYTF
TRBJ2-5 TRBV5-1 CASSSSSLRQLETQYF
TRBJ1-5 TRBV7-8 CASTWGHPGGSNQPQHF
TRBJ2-1 TRBV9 CASSGATTSGGFYNEQFF
TRBJ2-7 TRBV6-6 CASRLPGTGESEQYF
TRBJ2-1 TRBV18 CASSLSGGRGEQFF
TRBJ1-1 TRBV9 CASRAGPGTEAFF
TRBJ2-7 TRBV4-2 CASSLRASGGAGAYEQYF
TRBJ1-2 TRBV2 CASRAQTGTGGYTF
TRBJ2-7 TRBV27 CASSTGGHYSYEQYF
TRBJ2-2 TRBV4-2 CASSQGITGSLGGQISDPGELFF
TRBJ2-5 TRBV6-5 CASSYSSGGRETQYF
TRBJ1-2 TRBV19 CASGGITGRYTF
TRBJ1-1 TRBV5-1 CASTVQGNTEAFF
TRBJ2-3 TRBV7-9 CASSWTGDTDTQYF
TRBJ2-2 TRBV5-4 CASSSGTGGLPGELFF
TRBJ1-1 TRBV11-1 CASSLGPGVMNTEAFF
TRBJ2-2 TRBV5-1 CASSYDRDLTGELFF
TRBJ2-7 TRBV19 CASSQGYEQYF
TRBJ2-3 TRBV19 CASSGTYTDTQYF
TRBJ1-2 TRBV24-1 CATSDWAGGGYTF
TRBJ2-1 TRBV18 CASRLSGLATYEQFF
TRBJ2-5 TRBV5-4 CASGRQEETQYF
TRBJ2-2 TRBV9 CASTRQGAPGELFF